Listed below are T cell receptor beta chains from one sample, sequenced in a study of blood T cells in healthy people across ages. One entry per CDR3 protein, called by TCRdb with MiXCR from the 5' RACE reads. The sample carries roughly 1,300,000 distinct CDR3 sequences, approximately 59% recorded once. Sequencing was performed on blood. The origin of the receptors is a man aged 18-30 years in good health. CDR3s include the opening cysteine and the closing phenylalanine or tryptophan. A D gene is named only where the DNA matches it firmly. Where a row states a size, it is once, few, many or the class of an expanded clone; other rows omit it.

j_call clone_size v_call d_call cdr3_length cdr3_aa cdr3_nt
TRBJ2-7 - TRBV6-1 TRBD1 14 CASSESRGRNEQYF TGTGCCAGCAGTGAAAGCAGGGGGCGCAACGAGCAGTACTTC
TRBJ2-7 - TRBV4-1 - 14 CASSLGWDRYEQYF TGCGCCAGCAGCCTTGGGTGGGACCGCTACGAGCAGTACTTC
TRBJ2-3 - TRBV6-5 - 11 CASTREDTQYF TGTGCCAGCACAAGGGAAGATACGCAGTATTTT
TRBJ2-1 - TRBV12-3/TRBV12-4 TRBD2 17 CASSPGTSGGWGYEQFF TGTGCCAGCAGTCCCGGGACTAGCGGGGGGTGGGGCTATGAGCAGTTCTTC
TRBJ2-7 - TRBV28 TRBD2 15 CASSLFRDYLYEQYF TGTGCCAGCAGTTTGTTCCGGGACTATCTTTACGAGCAGTACTTC
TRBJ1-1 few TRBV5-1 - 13 CASSLDSVTGAFF TGCGCCAGCAGCTTGGATTCCGTTACCGGAGCTTTCTTT
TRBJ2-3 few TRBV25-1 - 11 CASGGLDTQYF TGTGCCAGTGGGGGGTTAGATACGCAGTATTTT
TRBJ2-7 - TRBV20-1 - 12 CSAPHDSYEQYF TGCAGTGCTCCCCACGACTCCTACGAGCAGTACTTC
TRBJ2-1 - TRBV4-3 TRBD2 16 CASSLRRTGGYNEQFF TGCGCCAGCAGCCTAAGAAGGACGGGGGGTTACAATGAGCAGTTCTTC
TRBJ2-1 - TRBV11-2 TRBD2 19 CASRNLKRAAGETYNEQFF TGTGCCAGCAGAAATTTGAAGCGGGCAGCGGGGGAAACCTACAATGAGCAGTTCTTC
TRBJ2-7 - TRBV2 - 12 CASSDDGYEQYF TGTGCCAGCAGTGACGACGGCTACGAGCAGTACTTC
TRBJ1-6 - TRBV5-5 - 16 CASSFDRTSYNSPLHF TGTGCCAGCAGCTTTGATCGAACCTCCTATAATTCACCCCTCCACTTT
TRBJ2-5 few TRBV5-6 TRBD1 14 CASSPGQGAKTQYF TGTGCCAGCAGCCCTGGACAGGGGGCAAAGACCCAGTACTTC
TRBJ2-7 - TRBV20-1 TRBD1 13 CSAHPDRDYEQYF TGCAGTGCTCATCCCGACAGGGACTACGAGCAGTACTTC
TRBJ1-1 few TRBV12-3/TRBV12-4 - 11 CASSFGSQAFF TGTGCCAGCAGTTTCGGCAGCCAAGCTTTCTTT
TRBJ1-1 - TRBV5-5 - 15 CASSSFFGDHTEAFF TGTGCCAGCAGCTCGTTCTTTGGGGACCACACTGAAGCTTTCTTT
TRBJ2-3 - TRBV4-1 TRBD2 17 CASSPGLAGETTNTQYF TGCGCCAGCAGCCCCGGACTAGCGGGAGAAACAACAAATACGCAGTATTTT
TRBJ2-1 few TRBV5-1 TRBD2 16 CASSLAAGLGSNEQFF TGCGCCAGCAGCTTGGCCGCCGGACTAGGGTCCAATGAGCAGTTCTTC
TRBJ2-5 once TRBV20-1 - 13 CTAQTHYQETQYF TGCACCGCCCAAACTCATTACCAAGAGACCCAGTACTTC
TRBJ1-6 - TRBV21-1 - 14 CASSKEQALGPLHF TGTGCCAGCAGCAAAGAACAGGCCCTGGGGCCCCTCCACTTT
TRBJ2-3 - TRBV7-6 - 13 CASSLRDTDTQYF TGTGCCAGCAGCTTGCGGGACACAGATACGCAGTATTTT
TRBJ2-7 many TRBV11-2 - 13 CASSPGLGLEQYF TGTGCCAGCAGCCCTGGGCTAGGGCTCGAGCAGTACTTC
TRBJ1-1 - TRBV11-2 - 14 CASSLSGRVTEAFF TGTGCCAGCAGCTTGTCGGGACGCGTCACTGAAGCTTTCTTT
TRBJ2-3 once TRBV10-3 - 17 CAISKYLEAKGTDTQYF TGTGCCATCAGCAAATACCTAGAGGCAAAGGGCACAGATACGCAGTATTTT
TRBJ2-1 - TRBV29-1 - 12 CSVELAGNEQFF TGCAGCGTTGAACTAGCTGGGAATGAGCAGTTCTTC
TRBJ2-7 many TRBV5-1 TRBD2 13 CASSGTGSYEQYF TGTGCCAGCAGCGGGACCGGCTCCTACGAGCAGTACTTC
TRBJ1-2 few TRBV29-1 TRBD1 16 CSVALRESGGVYGYTF TGCAGCGTTGCCCTAAGAGAGTCAGGGGGAGTCTATGGCTACACCTTC
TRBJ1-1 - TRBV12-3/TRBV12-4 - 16 CASTWGTGTLDTEAFF TGTGCCAGCACCTGGGGAACCGGGACTCTCGACACTGAAGCTTTCTTT
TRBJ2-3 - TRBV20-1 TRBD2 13 CSEAAGGPVTQYF TGCAGTGAGGCAGCGGGGGGGCCGGTTACGCAGTATTTT
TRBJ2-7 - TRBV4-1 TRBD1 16 CASSQASGTGVVEQYF TGCGCCAGCAGCCAAGCATCCGGGACAGGGGTTGTCGAGCAGTACTTC
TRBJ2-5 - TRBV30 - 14 CAWRDPTESNEQYF TGTGCCTGGAGGGACCCGACAGAATCCAATGAGCAGTACTTC
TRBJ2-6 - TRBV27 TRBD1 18 CASRYAGTGHFGANVLTF TGTGCCAGCAGATACGCCGGGACAGGGCATTTTGGGGCCAACGTCCTGACTTTC
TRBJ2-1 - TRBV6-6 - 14 CASSPGSTVGEQFF TGTGCCAGCAGTCCAGGGTCCACTGTTGGTGAGCAGTTCTTC
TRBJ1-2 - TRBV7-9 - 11 CATVGQGGYTF TGTGCCACCGTAGGCCAGGGGGGCTACACCTTC
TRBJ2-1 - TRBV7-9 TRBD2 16 CASSPLALAGGGEQFF TGTGCCAGCAGCCCTCTAGCTCTGGCCGGGGGGGGTGAGCAGTTCTTC
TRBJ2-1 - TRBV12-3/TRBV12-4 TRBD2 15 CASSFRTSGHNEQFF TGTGCCAGCAGTTTTAGGACTAGCGGACACAATGAGCAGTTCTTC
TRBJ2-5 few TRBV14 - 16 CASSQPRQAIQETQYF TGTGCCAGCAGCCAACCACGACAGGCTATTCAAGAGACCCAGTACTTC
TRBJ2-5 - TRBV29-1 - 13 CSVEVLAWETQYF TGCAGCGTTGAAGTTTTGGCGTGGGAGACCCAGTACTTC
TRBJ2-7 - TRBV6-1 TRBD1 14 CASRAGTGLDEQYF TGTGCCAGCAGAGCCGGGACAGGGCTCGACGAGCAGTACTTC
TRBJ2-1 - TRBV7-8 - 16 CASSLGGGDRNNEQFF TGTGCCAGCAGCTTGGGGGGGGGGGACAGGAACAATGAGCAGTTCTTC
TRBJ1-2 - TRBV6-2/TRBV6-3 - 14 CASSPPIDTNGYTF TGTGCCAGCAGTCCCCCAATCGACACGAACGGCTACACCTTC
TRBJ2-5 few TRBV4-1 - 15 CASSEIRSEQETQYF TGCGCCAGCAGCGAGATCAGGAGCGAACAAGAGACCCAGTACTTC
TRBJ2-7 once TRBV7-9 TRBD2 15 CASSPASGRSYEQYF TGTGCCAGCAGCCCGGCTAGCGGCCGCTCCTACGAGCAGTACTTC
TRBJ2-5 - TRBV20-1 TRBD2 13 CSAISGGKETQYF TGCAGTGCTATTAGCGGGGGGAAAGAGACCCAGTACTTC
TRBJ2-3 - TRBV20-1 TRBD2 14 CSAGASGRLDTQYF TGCAGTGCCGGTGCTAGCGGGAGGTTAGATACGCAGTATTTT
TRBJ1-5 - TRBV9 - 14 CASSVGPGNQPQHF TGTGCCAGCAGCGTAGGTCCGGGCAATCAGCCCCAGCATTTT
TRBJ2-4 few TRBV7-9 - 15 CASSLAQGGTNIQYF TGTGCCAGCAGCTTAGCACAGGGAGGCACAAACATTCAGTACTTC
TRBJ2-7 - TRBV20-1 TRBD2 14 CSARDRTSAYEQYF TGCAGTGCTAGAGATAGGACTAGCGCCTACGAGCAGTACTTC
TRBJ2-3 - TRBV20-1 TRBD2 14 CSATPSGSTDTQYF TGCAGTGCAACCCCTAGCGGGAGCACAGATACGCAGTATTTT
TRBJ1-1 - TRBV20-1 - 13 CSARAQRGAEAFF TGCAGTGCTAGAGCCCAGAGGGGCGCTGAAGCTTTCTTT
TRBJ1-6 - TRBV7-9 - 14 CASSLAAYNSPLHF TGTGCCAGCAGCTTAGCGGCCTATAATTCACCCCTCCACTTT
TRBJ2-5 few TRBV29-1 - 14 CSTSPRSGNNEQYF TGCAGCACCAGCCCCAGGAGTGGGAACAATGAGCAGTACTTC
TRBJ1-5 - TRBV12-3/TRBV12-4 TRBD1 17 CASSPGTGSPLNQPQHF TGTGCCAGCAGTCCCGGGACAGGGTCCCCTCTTAATCAGCCCCAGCATTTT
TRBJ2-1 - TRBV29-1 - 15 CSVEDLGDSYNEQFF TGCAGCGTTGAAGATTTGGGTGACTCCTACAATGAGCAGTTCTTC
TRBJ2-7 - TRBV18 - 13 CASSPPIAHEQYF TGTGCCAGCTCACCACCGATAGCTCACGAGCAGTACTTC
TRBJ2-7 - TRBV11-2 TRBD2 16 CASSLGGSGRFDEQYF TGTGCCAGCAGCTTAGGCGGTAGCGGGAGGTTCGATGAGCAGTACTTC
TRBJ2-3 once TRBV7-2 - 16 CASSFPRGAGEDTQYF TGTGCCAGCAGCTTTCCTCGGGGGGCGGGGGAAGATACGCAGTATTTT
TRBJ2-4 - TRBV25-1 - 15 CASSAQGLAKNIQYF TGTGCCAGCAGCGCCCAGGGTTTAGCCAAAAACATTCAGTACTTC
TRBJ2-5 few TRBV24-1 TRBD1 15 CATSTPDRVGETQYF TGTGCCACCAGTACTCCTGACAGGGTAGGAGAGACCCAGTACTTC